The 20 T cell receptor beta chains below all came from one sample that was sequenced in a study of cytomegalovirus exposure and HLA in healthy donors. Primers for the PCR totalled 60 Vbeta and 13 Jbeta. Sequencing used immunoSEQ multiplex PCR; TCRdb keeps in-frame clones, though not all of them. The listing contains 60,000 to 75,000 clones. The sample was PBMCs. The receptors here all came from a female donor in good health and CMV-seropositive.

The V and J genes are TRBV4-1 and TRBJ1-1, with D unclear. The CDR3 spans 16 residues. CDR1 is MGHRA, CDR2 YSYEKL, per germline. V was trimmed by 6 bases and J by 2 bases, leaving 19 bases between them. The CDR3, as DNA: TGCGCCAGCAGATACAGCAGCCTGATGAAAAACACTGAAGCTTTCTTT. Encoded protein: CASRYSSLMKNTEAFF.

The chain links TRBV2 to TRBJ1-5; no clear D gene. Germline assignment: CDR1 SNHLY and CDR2 FYNNEI. CDR3 length: 14 residues. V lost 2 bases and J lost 4, with 9 bases in between. CDR3 DNA: TGTGCCAGCAGTGAAAGGCGGAATAATCAGCCCCAGCATTTT. Translated: CASSERRNNQPQHF.

The chain has TRBV7-9 and TRBJ2-7; 7 nucleotides align to TRBD2. The CDR3 contains 13 residues. With V trimmed by 5 bases and J by 2 bases, 3 bases remained unmatched. CDR1 and CDR2 from the germline V gene are SEHNR and FQNEAQ (reference sequence). For the CDR3, the DNA is TGTGCCAGCAGCCCGGGACTACCCTACGAGCAGTACTTC. Encoded protein: CASSPGLPYEQYF.

The J gene is TRBJ2-7, the V gene TRBV6-1; D remains ambiguous. This CDR3 spans 11 amino acids. The germline V gene encodes CDR1 MNHNS and CDR2 SASEGT. V lost 2 bases to trimming and J lost 3 bases, with 2 bases between them. The CDR3 region has the DNA TGTGCCAGCAGTGAATACTACGAGCAGTACTTC. It is translated as CASSEYYEQYF.

V usage is TRBV6-1 and J usage is TRBJ1-1; 8 nucleotides agree with TRBD1. With V trimmed by 6 bases and J by 1 base, 4 bases remained unmatched. The germline CDR1 and CDR2 sequences are MNHNS and SASEGT. The CDR3 is made up of 14 amino acids. The CDR3 DNA follows: TGTGCCAGCAGGTCCGGACAGGGGAACACTGAAGCTTTCTTT. Amino acid sequence: CASRSGQGNTEAFF.

The CDR3 sequence: CASSPPSGGQETQYF. The CDR3 coding sequence is TGTGCCAGCAGCCCGCCTAGCGGGGGACAAGAGACCCAGTACTTC. The gene calls are TRBV5-4 and TRBJ2-5; 10 bases agree with TRBD2. Looked up from germline, CDR1 is SGHNT and CDR2 is YYREEE (reference sequence). V shed 4 bases and J 2 bases; nucleotides not matched to a gene: 5. This CDR3 is 15 amino acids long.

The chain carries TRBV18 and TRBJ1-1, with 10 bases lining up with TRBD1. The germline gives CDR1 KGHSH, CDR2 LQKENI. The CDR3 has 17 amino acids. V shed 1 base, J shed 0 bases, and the junction held 5 bases outside the gene matches. CDR3 sequence (DNA): TGTGCCAGCTCACCACTGGACAGGGGGGTAGTGAACACTGAAGCTTTCTTT. It yields the protein CASSPLDRGVVNTEAFF.

The chain has TRBV29-1 and TRBJ2-5; 7 nucleotides line up with TRBD2. V shed 0 bases, J shed 5 bases, and the junction held 6 bases outside the gene matches. This CDR3 is built from 14 residues. Germline loops: CDR1 SQVTM, CDR2 ANQGSEA. CDR3 region: CSVEDARGIETQYF. The CDR3 region has the DNA TGCAGCGTTGAAGATGCGCGGGGGATTGAGACCCAGTACTTC.

The chain couples TRBV4-2 to TRBJ2-1, with TRBD2 matching 13 bases. The germline V gene has CDR1 LGHNA and CDR2 YNFKEQ. Trimming removed 0 bases from V and 7 bases from J; junction bases left unmatched: 0. This CDR3 spans 15 amino acids. The CDR3 loop is CASSQEGLAGNEQFF. CDR3 bases: TGTGCCAGCAGCCAAGAGGGACTAGCGGGAAATGAGCAGTTCTTC.

V is TRBV28 and J is TRBJ2-3; 7 bases are shared with TRBD2. The CDR3 spans 14 residues. V was clipped by 5 bases and J by 1 base; unmatched bases: 3. CDR1 and CDR2 from the germline V gene are MDHEN and SYDVKM. The CDR3 DNA is TGTGCCAGCAGTCCTGGGGGGGGCACAGATACGCAGTATTTT. Translated, it gives CASSPGGGTDTQYF.

This chain links TRBV5-1 with TRBJ2-2, with D maybe TRBD2 (6 bases). The CDR3 consists of 15 residues. Germline lookup yields CDR1 SGHRS and CDR2 YFSETQ. Between the trimmed V and J ends, which lost 2 bases and 4 bases, there was a span of 12 bases. CDR3: CASSLMDYSTGELFF. The CDR3 nucleotides read TGCGCCAGCAGCTTAATGGACTATTCCACCGGGGAGCTGTTTTTT.

The chain has TRBV5-1 and TRBJ2-1; TRBD2 aligns across 8 bases. The CDR3 is made up of 15 amino acids. Germline CDR1 SGHRS, CDR2 YFSETQ. V gave up 0 bases and J gave up 4 bases; unmatched junction bases: 3. CDR3 region: CASSLEGLGYNEQFF. CDR3 DNA sequence: TGCGCCAGCAGCTTGGAGGGACTAGGTTACAATGAGCAGTTCTTC.

The chain has TRBV7-9 and TRBJ1-4, with 7 nucleotides matching TRBD1. Germline trimming cut 2 bases from V and 4 bases from J; bases unmatched to any gene: 4. Per germline, CDR1 SEHNR and CDR2 FQNEAQ (reference sequence). The CDR3 runs to 15 residues. The CDR3 reads CASSLNTGVNEKLFF. The DNA for the CDR3 is TGTGCCAGCAGCTTAAACACAGGGGTTAATGAAAAACTGTTTTTT.

CDR3 nucleotides: TGTGCCAGCTCACCAGAGGCCCGATCTGGAAACACCATATATTTT. This codes for CASSPEARSGNTIYF. The genes are TRBV18 and TRBJ1-3; D gene unclear. The V gene lost 2 bases and the J gene lost 1 base, with 9 bases spanning the gap. CDR1 is KGHSH and CDR2 is LQKENI in the germline V gene. This CDR3 spans 15 amino acids.

The V and J genes are TRBV6-6 and TRBJ1-2; D is unresolved. This CDR3 is built from 14 residues. Germline CDR1 reads MNHNY; CDR2 reads SVGAGI (reference sequence). The germline V and J ends were trimmed by 2 bases and 4 bases, with 11 bases remaining between them. CDR3 DNA: TGTGCCAGCAGTTACGTGGCAGTCTCCTATGGCTACACCTTC. It codes for CASSYVAVSYGYTF.

V and J are TRBV27 and TRBJ2-1; 7 bases align to TRBD1. V trimming: 3 bases; J trimming: 3 bases; junction bases outside the gene matches: 8. The CDR3 runs to 16 residues. The germline CDR1 and CDR2 sequences are MNHEY and SMNVEV (reference sequence). The DNA of the CDR3 is TGTGCCAGCAGTTTCTCTCAGGGGGAGCTCTACAATGAGCAGTTCTTC. It is translated as CASSFSQGELYNEQFF.

The CDR3 bases are TGTGCCAGCAGTTCTCCCGGGACAGGGGCAAATGAGCAGTTCTTC. Its translation: CASSSPGTGANEQFF. The gene calls are TRBV28 and TRBJ2-1, with TRBD1 matching 10 bases. Germline-derived CDR1 and CDR2 are MDHEN and SYDVKM. The CDR3 is 15 amino acids. Trimming cost V 4 bases and J 7 bases; bases outside gene matches: 7.

DNA for the CDR3: TGTGCCAGCAGCGAACTAGCGGGAAAATACGAGCAGTACTTC. The encoded protein is CASSELAGKYEQYF. The chain carries TRBV28 and TRBJ2-7, with TRBD2 identical over 10 bases. In germline, CDR1 is MDHEN, CDR2 SYDVKM. V was clipped by 6 bases and J by 4 bases; unmatched bases: 6. CDR3 length: 14 residues.

V is TRBV7-2 and J is TRBJ1-4; D call uncertain. CDR1 SGHTA and CDR2 FQGNSA come from the germline V gene. V lost 1 base and J 0 bases, leaving 12 bases between the germline ends. This CDR3 region has 17 residues. CDR3 residues: CASSLDVQKATNEKLFF. For the CDR3, the DNA is TGTGCCAGCAGCTTAGATGTTCAGAAAGCAACTAATGAAAAACTGTTTTTT.

This chain uses TRBV5-8 with TRBJ1-2, with 9 bases that match TRBD1. V lost 10 bases, J lost 8 bases, and 9 bases stayed unmatched. Germline V gene data show CDR1 as SGHTS and CDR2 as YDEGEE. CDR3 length equals 12 residues. In DNA form, the CDR3 reads TGTGCCGCCGGTCACAGGGGGCAAGGCTACACCTTC. Translating gives CAAGHRGQGYTF.